The present T cell receptor (beta chain) was sequenced within a study of cytomegalovirus exposure and HLA in healthy donors. The CDR3 is 14 amino acids. The trim removed 5 bases at V and 1 base at J, leaving 2 bases unmatched. Germline V gene sequence: CDR1 SGHNT, CDR2 YENEEA. The PCR had 60 Vbeta and 13 Jbeta primers. TCRdb keeps only in-frame clones here, not all; method: immunoSEQ multiplex PCR. Found here are 170,000 or so clones, roughly 70% of them singletons; the top ten hold 2.5% to 3.5%. J is TRBJ2-3 and V is TRBV11-3; the match to TRBD1 covers 8 bases. The sequence came from a male donor in good health and CMV-seronegative. The sample was PBMCs. CDR3 in amino acids: CASSQDRGTDTQYF. Here the CDR3 DNA reads TGTGCCAGCAGCCAGGACAGGGGCACAGATACGCAGTATTTT.